What follows are 19 T cell receptor beta chains derived from one specimen sequenced in a study of T-cell reconstitution after alpha-beta-depleted transplantation in children listed by TCRdb under 2016. Interpreted using the paper, the treatment or condition label stands for: allogeneic hematopoietic cell transplantation with graft depleted of TCRalphabeta T cells and CD19 B cells. The library relied on PCR. Sequencing relied on an Illumina HiSeq 2500. TCR libraries were prepared with molecular barcoding, using unique molecular identifiers to normalize TCRbeta repertoire quantification. TCRdb reprocessed the public reads (quality trimming at Q25 with fastp, clone calling with MiXCR) and kept in-frame beta chains. Every distinct CDR3 protein forms one entry, paired with its most common genes and DNA. The sample table shows about a million distinct CDR3 sequences, and about 29% are seen once. Of the sample, roughly 28% falls within the top ten clones.

Sequencing used PBMCs, mostly from graft donor cells, obtained 360 days after TCRalphabeta/CD19-depleted stem cell transplant. The receptor source for this set is a boy under two years old who had a stem cell transplant for SCID, so the T cells may come from the graft donor.

This clonotype turned up a few times. The V and J genes are TRBV4-2 and TRBJ2-1, with D possibly being TRBD2 (7 bases). The CDR3 length is 15 residues. Germline assignment: CDR1 LGHNA and CDR2 YNFKEQ. V was cut by 0 bases and J by 9 bases, with 15 bases left in between. The CDR3 DNA reads as TGTGCCAGCAGCCAAGATCGATGGGGGGGCGGTGAGCAGTTCTTC. Translating it yields CASSQDRWGGGEQFF.

This clonotype has a handful of counts. The CDR3 sequence is CASSEVGRYSDTQYF. CDR3 nucleotides: TGTGCCAGCAGTGAAGTCGGCCGTTATTCGGATACGCAGTATTTT. This chain links TRBV2 with TRBJ2-3, with no clear D. CDR1 and CDR2 from the germline V gene are SNHLY and FYNNEI. The CDR3 loop spans 15 amino acids. V gave up 1 base and J gave up 6 bases, with 14 bases separating them.

This CDR3 reads CASSLGGFEKLFF. As DNA, the CDR3 is TGTGCCAGCAGTTTAGGAGGATTTGAAAAACTGTTTTTT. The genes are TRBV12-3 or TRBV12-4 and TRBJ1-4; the D is unclear. The CDR3 is 13 residues long. Trimming left V 1 base short and J 7 bases short, with 7 bases between.

For the CDR3, the DNA is TGTGCCAGCAGCTTAGTCAGGGAAGACACCGGGGAGCTGTTTTTT. Translation: CASSLVREDTGELFF. The chain is built from TRBV11-2 and TRBJ2-2, with a tentative D call TRBD1 (5 bases). V lost 1 base and J lost 3, with 9 bases in between. Germline lookup yields CDR1 SGHAT and CDR2 FQNNGV. The CDR3 totals 15 residues.

This clonotype was counted at least ten times. The rearrangement links TRBV7-3 to TRBJ2-3; D remains unclear. Per germline, CDR1 SGHTA and CDR2 FQGTGA. Trimming took off 0 bases at V and 5 bases at J, with 6 bases between the two ends. CDR3 length: 13 amino acids. The CDR3 sequence: CASSLTGLDTQYF. The CDR3 DNA reads TGTGCCAGCAGCTTAACGGGGTTAGATACGCAGTATTTT.

V usage is TRBV7-8 and J usage is TRBJ1-2, with D maybe TRBD1 (5 bases). The CDR3 contains 13 residues. V was trimmed by 7 bases and J by 3 bases, leaving 12 bases between them. Per the germline V gene, CDR1 is SGHVS and CDR2 is FQNEAQ. Written as DNA, the CDR3 is TGTGCCAGCACCGGCGACAGATACTATGGCTACACCTTC. Its protein product is CASTGDRYYGYTF.

There are a few counts of this clonotype. This chain's CDR3 is CATSRDWVSSYNEQFF. In DNA, the CDR3 is TGTGCCACCAGCAGAGATTGGGTGAGCTCCTACAATGAGCAGTTCTTC. The chain couples TRBV15 to TRBJ2-1; D gene unclear. The CDR3 contains 16 residues. V shed 0 bases and J shed 0 bases, with 9 bases lying between them. The V gene's germline CDR1 is LNHNV and CDR2 YYDKDF (reference sequence).

V is TRBV4-1 and J is TRBJ2-3, with 9 bases matching TRBD2. J was trimmed by 1 base and V by 3 bases; bases with no gene match: 2. Germline CDR1 reads MGHRA; CDR2 reads YSYEKL. The CDR3 extends over 15 amino acids. CDR3 region: CASSHRTSGTDTQYF. CDR3 nucleotides: TGCGCCAGCAGCCACCGGACTAGCGGCACAGATACGCAGTATTTT.

This chain joins TRBV27 and TRBJ1-6, with no clear D. V lost 4 bases to trimming and J lost 7 bases, with 8 bases between them. The germline CDR1 and CDR2 sequences are MNHEY and SMNVEV (reference sequence). This CDR3 is 13 amino acids long. For the CDR3, the DNA is TGTGCCAGCAGTTCTACGACAAATTCACCCCTCCACTTT. It specifies CASSSTTNSPLHF.

This clonotype turned up a few times. Here the CDR3 reads CASSLRARDAEGNTIYF. The CDR3 nucleotides are TGTGCCAGCAGCTTAAGGGCAAGGGACGCCGAGGGAAACACCATATATTTT. This chain links TRBV7-9 with TRBJ1-3; TRBD1 might be the D (5 bases). CDR3 length: 17 residues. Germline V gene sequence: CDR1 SEHNR, CDR2 FQNEAQ (reference sequence). With 2 bases removed from V and 4 bases from J, the gap between germline ends came to 18 bases.

The J gene is TRBJ2-3, the V gene TRBV4-1, with D possibly being TRBD2 (5 bases). Germline V gene data show CDR1 as MGHRA and CDR2 as YSYEKL. V dropped 0 bases and J dropped 3 bases, with 19 bases sitting between them. The CDR3 has 18 residues. CDR3 residues: CASSQDSRTGIATDTQYF. In nucleotides, the CDR3 is TGCGCCAGCAGCCAAGATAGTCGGACGGGGATAGCAACAGATACGCAGTATTTT.

This clonotype was observed a few times. The rearrangement joins TRBV5-1 to TRBJ1-4, with D possibly TRBD1 on 5 matching bases. V was cut by 2 bases and J by 5 bases, with 13 bases left in between. CDR1 and CDR2 from the germline V gene are SGHRS and YFSETQ. This CDR3 contains 15 residues. CDR3 bases: TGCGCCAGCAGCTTTGTGGCAGGGTCGAATGAAAAACTGTTTTTT. Its protein is CASSFVAGSNEKLFF. The full variable domain, rest sourced from reference TRBV5-1 and TRBJ1-4, is KAGVTQTPRYLIKTRGQQVTLSCSPISGHRSVSWYQQTPGQGLQFLFEYFSETQRNKGNFPGRFSGRQFSNSRSEMNVSTLELGDSALYLCASSFVAGSNEKLFFGSGTQLSVL.

The chain has TRBV7-9 and TRBJ1-4; 9 bases match TRBD1. CDR1 is SEHNR, CDR2 FQNEAQ, per germline (reference sequence). The ends lost 4 bases at V and 10 bases at J; junction bases unmatched: 7. The CDR3 runs to 14 residues. In nucleotides, the CDR3 is TGTGCCAGCAGCTCGGGACAGGGTTTTGGAAAACTGTTTTTT. It encodes CASSSGQGFGKLFF.

On this clonotype itself: One junction end disagrees with the germline gene, perhaps due to a read error. The rearrangement links TRBV20-1 to TRBJ2-5, with D possibly being TRBD1 (5 bases). Germline V lookup: CDR1 DFQATT, CDR2 SNEGSKA (reference sequence). The length of the CDR3 is 17 residues. The CDR3 loop reads CCATPPWGFVPQETQYF. The CDR3 nucleotides read TGCTGTGCTACACCACCTTGGGGCTTCGTGCCCCAAGAGACCCAGTACTTC.

Only a few counts were recorded for this clonotype. This rearrangement joins TRBV7-2 to TRBJ2-2, with 12 positions matching TRBD2. With 5 bases clipped from V and 4 bases from J, the junction kept 11 bases outside the gene matches. This CDR3 spans 18 amino acids. Germline V gene data show CDR1 as SGHTA and CDR2 as FQGNSA. DNA for the CDR3: TGTGCCAGCAGCGCGACTAGCGGGGGTGTATTCAGCACCGGGGAGCTGTTTTTT. This gives the protein CASSATSGGVFSTGELFF.

The chain links TRBV28 to TRBJ2-7; D gene unclear. CDR3 size: 13 residues. V was clipped by 2 bases and J by 4 bases, with 9 bases between them. Per germline, CDR1 MDHEN and CDR2 SYDVKM. The CDR3 protein is CASSLSPKYEQYF. DNA for the CDR3: TGTGCCAGCAGTTTAAGCCCAAAATACGAGCAGTACTTC.

This clonotype appeared a few times. The V and J genes are TRBV4-1 and TRBJ2-1; 10 bases fit TRBD1. Germline trimming cut 6 bases from V and 5 bases from J; bases unmatched to any gene: 4. The germline V gene encodes CDR1 MGHRA and CDR2 YSYEKL. The CDR3 sequence is 14 residues long. CDR3 in amino acids: CASRGDRGHNEQFF. As DNA, the CDR3 is TGCGCCAGCAGGGGGGACAGGGGCCACAATGAGCAGTTCTTC.

The V and J genes are TRBV9 and TRBJ2-2; 7 bases agree with TRBD1. This CDR3 spans 13 amino acids. V shed 3 bases, J shed 7 bases, and the junction held 3 bases outside the gene matches. CDR1 and CDR2 from the germline V gene are SGDLS and YYNGEE. CDR3 region: CASSATGHGELFF. In nucleotides, the CDR3 is TGTGCCAGCAGCGCGACAGGGCACGGGGAGCTGTTTTTT. The whole variable domain, filled in from reference TRBV9 and TRBJ2-2, reads DSGVTQTPKHLITATGQRVTLRCSPRSGDLSVYWYQQSLDQGLQFLIQYYNGEERAKGNILERFSAQQFPDLHSELNLSSLELGDSALYFCASSATGHGELFFGEGSRLTVL.

As concerns this clonotype: The limits of the CDR3 on the DNA are not certain, so only TCRdb's listed CDR3 is given. The V call is TRBV12-3 or TRBV12-4, the J call TRBJ2-5; the table's D gene call, TRBD2, was not cross checked with the DNA. With termini counted, the CDR3 has 15 amino acids. CDR3 in amino acids: CASSFGPGGGETQYF.